Reported below is one T cell receptor beta chain. This sample is part of a study of shared clonotypes between healthy human individuals. Trimming pared 6 bases from V and 6 bases from J, leaving 17 bases between. Germline lookup yields CDR1 SSHAT and CDR2 FNYEAQ (reference sequence). This CDR3 is 14 amino acids long. The data were produced by immunoSEQ multiplex PCR, yet TCRdb's version contains in-frame clones alone and is incomplete. The data show under 1,900,000 clones, roughly 98.5% seen once. The chain is built from TRBV7-7 and TRBJ2-5; D may match TRBD1 or TRBD2 (6 bases each). Sequencing was done on a sample of naive CD4+ T cells sorted from blood. Described subset: CD45RA+ positively selected. The TCR was taken from a man aged 25-40 years in good health. The CDR3 is CASSPTGAGKTQYF. CDR3 sequence (DNA): TGTGCCAGCAGTCCGACGGGGGCTGGGAAGACCCAGTACTTC.